This T cell receptor (beta chain) was captured by sequencing in a study of PD-1 blockade in classical Hodgkin lymphoma. General study points: Baseline diversity was lower in partial responders and progressors than complete responders.

Germline V gene data show CDR1 as MNHNS and CDR2 as SASEGT. The CDR3 sequence is 15 residues long. V lost 1 base and J lost 1, with 7 bases in between. Time point described: cycle 4 day 1 (C4D1), after about 6 weeks of nivolumab. Relapses following autologous stem cell transplantation were seen in all patients, with brentuximab vedotin exposure varying. The table came from immunoSEQ multiplex PCR; TCRdb's copy has only in-frame clones and leaves some out. The data contain 13,000 to 15,000 clones, roughly 80% of them singletons. This clone was observed once. What it recognizes is unknown. The rearrangement links TRBV6-1 to TRBJ2-2; D gene uncertain. Sequenced here: peripheral blood mononuclear cells (PBMCs), sampled before the fourth cycle of nivolumab. This sequence was found in a human donor with classical Hodgkin lymphoma. CDR3 amino acids: CASSEEPGNTGELFF. In nucleotides, the CDR3 is TGTGCCAGCAGTGAAGAACCAGGGAACACCGGGGAGCTGTTTTTT.